This TCR beta chain was sequenced for a study of post-analysis software for immune sequencing data. Whole-study context: As for disease course, relapsing-remitting, secondary progressive and progressive-relapsing multiple sclerosis were all included.

The study's findings and limits: When the samples were clustered directly with F measure, those that had been prepared in the same batch showed strong co-clustering. Patients showed TRBV5-6, TRBV5-1 and TRBV20-1 among a few TRBV segments more frequent than in controls. Compared against controls, patients with multiple sclerosis displayed significantly lower normalized Chao1 diversity.

The CDR3 has 13 residues. Included in the TCR beta cDNA libraries were unique molecular identifiers. A population of 1 to 10 million T cells gave rise to 450,000 to 500,000 cDNA molecules. TCRdb re-analysed the PCR reads in MiXCR, keeping a single row per CDR3 protein. The sample records approximately 770,000 distinct CDR3 sequences, more than 45% being singletons. As regards this clonotype: Its antigen remains unknown.

The source is a girl aged 5-17 years with multiple sclerosis. The sequencing sample was made of blood. V and J are TRBV12-3 or TRBV12-4 and TRBJ2-5; 9 bases agree with TRBD1. TRBJ2-7 explains the end of the DNA better; the J call may be wrong. The DNA of the CDR3 is TGTGCCAGCAGTTTAAACAGGGGGCTCGAGCAGTACTTC. This sequence encodes CASSLNRGLEQYF.